Shown below are 16 T cell receptor beta chains from a single sample sequenced in a study of shared clonotypes between healthy human individuals. The data were produced by immunoSEQ multiplex PCR, yet TCRdb's version contains in-frame clones alone and is incomplete. Found here are about 2.2 million clones, about 93% of them singletons; the top ten hold roughly 1.7%. In the naive CD8 group, cells lacked CD45RO and were positively selected for CCR7, so terminally differentiated effector memory CD45RA+ cells were left out. Sequenced material: naive CD8+ T cells from PBMCs. The receptors were gathered from a man aged 18 to 30 in good health. Some clones in this sample may be carry-over from other donors' samples.

The chain combines TRBV28 with TRBJ2-3; 7 bases map to TRBD1. V was pared by 1 base and J by 2 bases, with 6 bases of the junction left unmatched. Germline CDR1 MDHEN, CDR2 SYDVKM. The CDR3 runs to 16 residues. The CDR3 DNA reads as TGTGCCAGCAGTTTATATGGCAGGGGGACCACAGATACGCAGTATTTT. It codes for CASSLYGRGTTDTQYF. The full variable domain, its missing parts supplied by reference TRBV28 and TRBJ2-3, is DVKVTQSSRYLVKRTGEKVFLECVQDMDHENMFWYRQDPGLGLRLIYFSYDVKMKEKGDIPEGYSVSREKKERFSLILESASTNQTSMYLCASSLYGRGTTDTQYFGPGTRLTVL.

V gene TRBV6-5 combines with J gene TRBJ2-7; possibly TRBD2 for D (5 bases). Per germline, CDR1 MNHEY and CDR2 SVGAGI. The CDR3 covers 14 residues. Trimming removed 5 bases from V and 1 base from J, with 12 bases in between. CDR3: CASSGSVTSYEQYF. CDR3 coding DNA: TGTGCCAGCAGTGGTAGCGTGACTTCCTACGAGCAGTACTTC.

Of note for this clone: Distinct nucleotide sequences in the sample also encode this CDR3. This chain links TRBV7-9 with TRBJ2-7; no clear D. Deletions cut 4 bases from V and 1 base from J, with 5 bases between. This CDR3 spans 12 amino acids. CDR1 is SEHNR and CDR2 is FQNEAQ in the germline V gene (reference sequence). The CDR3 DNA reads TGTGCCAGCAGCTCCGAATCCTACGAGCAGTACTTC. Its protein product is CASSSESYEQYF. The entire variable domain, with the rest obtained from reference TRBV7-9 and TRBJ2-7, is as follows: DTGVSQNPRHKITKRGQNVTFRCDPISEHNRLYWYRQTLGQGPEFLTYFQNEAQLEKSRLLSDRFSAERPKGSFSTLEIQRTEQGDSAMYLCASSSESYEQYFGPGTRLTVT.

The CDR3 sequence is CSGLAASREQYF. Here the CDR3 DNA reads TGCAGCGGATTGGCGGCAAGCCGAGAGCAGTACTTC. The J gene is TRBJ2-7, the V gene TRBV29-1; no reliable D call. Per germline, CDR1 SQVTM and CDR2 ANQGSEA. The CDR3 has 12 residues. V was shortened by 7 bases and J by 7 bases, with 17 bases between the two germline ends.

The chain links TRBV28 to TRBJ2-1; 10 bases are a match to TRBD1. The trim removed 3 bases at V and 7 bases at J, leaving 3 bases unmatched. This CDR3 is built from 14 residues. The germline CDR1 and CDR2 sequences are MDHEN and SYDVKM. CDR3 sequence: CASSFRQGANEQFF. Here the CDR3 DNA reads TGTGCCAGCAGTTTCCGACAGGGGGCAAATGAGCAGTTCTTC. Full variable domain (missing parts from reference TRBV28 and TRBJ2-1): DVKVTQSSRYLVKRTGEKVFLECVQDMDHENMFWYRQDPGLGLRLIYFSYDVKMKEKGDIPEGYSVSREKKERFSLILESASTNQTSMYLCASSFRQGANEQFFGPGTRLTVL.

The chain has TRBV11-2 and TRBJ2-2; 7 nucleotides match TRBD2. CDR1 is SGHAT, CDR2 FQNNGV, per germline. With 5 bases clipped from V and 1 base from J, the junction kept 7 bases outside the gene matches. The CDR3 is 16 amino acids. CDR3 region: CASSPSTSQNTGELFF. In nucleotides, the CDR3 is TGTGCCAGCAGCCCTTCGACTAGCCAGAACACCGGGGAGCTGTTTTTT.

V and J are TRBV27 and TRBJ2-7; TRBD1 aligns across 8 bases. The V gene's germline CDR1 is MNHEY and CDR2 SMNVEV (reference sequence). V shed 0 bases, J shed 2 bases, and the junction held 9 bases outside the gene matches. The CDR3 has 17 residues. The CDR3 region has the DNA TGTGCCAGCAGTTTATCATCGGGGGACAGGCTAACCTACGAGCAGTACTTC. Translating it yields CASSLSSGDRLTYEQYF.

The chain couples TRBV19 to TRBJ1-1; D gene uncertain. V lost 7 bases and J 5 bases, leaving 11 bases between the germline ends. This CDR3 contains 12 residues. Germline CDR1 LNHDA, CDR2 SQIVND (reference sequence). DNA of the CDR3: TGTGCCAGTAATCAGGCGAGTACTGAAGCTTTCTTT. Translation: CASNQASTEAFF.

The V call is TRBV30, the J call TRBJ2-5, with D perhaps matching TRBD1 or TRBD2 (5 bases each). The J call may be incorrect, as the DNA end agrees better with TRBJ2-7. CDR1 is GTSNPN and CDR2 is SVGIG in the germline V gene (reference sequence). The CDR3 extends over 14 amino acids. The CDR3 nucleotides read TGTGCCTGGAGCCCCGACAGTGGGGGCTACGAGCAGTACTTC. Translated, it gives CAWSPDSGGYEQYF.

This chain links TRBV11-2 with TRBJ2-7, with a tentative D call TRBD2 (6 bases). The ends were cut back, 1 base at V and 3 bases at J, with 13 bases in the middle. In germline, CDR1 is SGHAT, CDR2 FQNNGV. The CDR3 runs 15 residues. The DNA for the CDR3 is TGTGCCAGCAGCTTAGCGGGGAGGCCCCGCTACGAGCAGTACTTC. This encodes CASSLAGRPRYEQYF.

This rearrangement joins TRBV4-1 to TRBJ2-1; perhaps TRBD2 as D (6 bases). V lost 2 bases and J lost 3, with 11 bases in between. The CDR3 length is 15 residues. Germline CDR1 reads MGHRA; CDR2 reads YSYEKL. DNA of the CDR3: TGCGCCAGCAGCCAAATCGGGAGCTACTACAATGAGCAGTTCTTC. Its translation: CASSQIGSYYNEQFF.

Details on this clone: Additional DNA sequences in this sample encode the identical CDR3. CDR3 sequence reads: CASSPPGLAGVADTQYF. The DNA for the CDR3 is TGTGCCAGCTCACCTCCGGGACTAGCGGGAGTGGCAGATACGCAGTATTTT. The rearrangement joins TRBV18 to TRBJ2-3, with TRBD2 identical over 14 bases. Germline loops: CDR1 KGHSH, CDR2 LQKENI. This CDR3 has 17 residues. Germline trimming cut 3 bases from V and 4 bases from J; bases unmatched to any gene: 6. Complete variable domain (other parts from reference TRBV18 and TRBJ2-3): NAGVMQNPRHLVRRRGQEARLRCSPMKGHSHVYWYRQLPEEGLKFMVYLQKENIIDESGMPKERFSAEFPKEGPSILRIQQVVRGDSAAYFCASSPPGLAGVADTQYFGPGTRLTVL.

The chain uses TRBV7-9 and TRBJ1-2, with D possibly being TRBD1 (5 bases). CDR1 and CDR2 (germline): SEHNR, FQNEAQ (reference sequence). The V and J ends lost 7 bases and 8 bases respectively, with 11 bases between them. The CDR3 length is 11 residues. In nucleotides, the CDR3 is TGTGCCAGCAATATAGGGGACGGCTACACCTTC. Translating gives CASNIGDGYTF.

CDR3 region: CASSLGRMGSGANVLTF. The CDR3 DNA follows: TGTGCCAGTAGTTTAGGGAGAATGGGCTCTGGGGCCAACGTCCTGACTTTC. The chain has TRBV19 and TRBJ2-6; D possibly corresponds to TRBD2 (5 bases). This CDR3 spans 17 amino acids. Germline CDR1 is LNHDA and CDR2 is SQIVND (reference sequence). The V end lost 5 bases, the J end lost 0 bases, and 14 bases lay between the germline ends.

This sequence joins TRBV29-1 and TRBJ2-7; D not certain. The CDR3 has 12 residues. The V gene's germline CDR1 is SQVTM and CDR2 ANQGSEA. Trimming stripped 6 bases from V and 3 bases from J, with 12 bases between. The CDR3, as DNA: TGCAGCGTGGTCGATGGGGACTACGAGCAGTACTTC. It is translated as CSVVDGDYEQYF.

The chain joins TRBV4-1 to TRBJ2-7; D remains unclear. Germline CDR1 reads MGHRA; CDR2 reads YSYEKL. This CDR3 is built from 16 residues. Trimming cost V 2 bases and J 0 bases, with 14 bases left between them. The CDR3 spells CASSQFSADNSYEQYF. The CDR3 region has the DNA TGCGCCAGCAGCCAATTTTCGGCGGATAACTCCTACGAGCAGTACTTC.